The 15 T cell receptor beta chains below all came from one sample that was sequenced in a study of early stage breast cancer tumors. Sequenced by immunoSEQ multiplex PCR; TCRdb stores in-frame clones only, minus some. The data contain a few thousand clones, around 72% of them seen just once; the ten biggest clones take up more than 25%. Sequenced material: normal breast tissue next to the tumor. These receptors were obtained from a person in their sixties or seventies with breast cancer.

V gene TRBV6-5 combines with J gene TRBJ1-2; D is uncertain. The length of the CDR3 is 14 residues. The V gene lost 2 bases and the J gene lost 1 base, with 8 bases spanning the gap. Germline V gene lookup returns CDR1 MNHEY and CDR2 SVGAGI. CDR3 sequence (DNA): TGTGCCAGCAGTTACCTCGACGGTAACTATGGCTACACCTTC. This sequence encodes CASSYLDGNYGYTF.

The V gene is TRBV29-1, the J gene TRBJ1-2, with D unresolved. The CDR3 is made up of 12 amino acids. The V gene's germline CDR1 is SQVTM and CDR2 ANQGSEA. The V and J ends lost 4 bases and 2 bases respectively, with 8 bases between them. The DNA of the CDR3 is TGCAGCGTTGTCAGCAGCAACTATGGCTACACCTTC. Protein product: CSVVSSNYGYTF.

This clone has only one observation. The CDR3 is CATTRGDQYEQYF. CDR3 DNA: TGTGCCACCACCCGGGGGGATCAATACGAGCAGTACTTC. The V call is TRBV7-9, the J call TRBJ2-7; 7 nucleotides align to TRBD2. The CDR3 sequence is 13 residues long. Per germline, CDR1 SEHNR and CDR2 FQNEAQ (reference sequence). J gave up 4 bases and V 10 bases, and 10 bases lay outside the gene matches. The full variable domain, with the rest looked up from reference TRBV7-9 and TRBJ2-7, is DTGVSQNPRHKITKRGQNVTFRCDPISEHNRLYWYRQTLGQGPEFLTYFQNEAQLEKSRLLSDRFSAERPKGSFSTLEIQRTEQGDSAMYLCATTRGDQYEQYFGPGTRLTVT.

This rearrangement joins TRBV7-3 to TRBJ2-1, with 7 bases fitting TRBD1. With 4 bases clipped from V and 5 bases from J, the junction kept 5 bases outside the gene matches. This CDR3 spans 14 amino acids. Germline V gene lookup returns CDR1 SGHTA and CDR2 FQGTGA. The CDR3 DNA follows: TGTGCCAGCAGCTACCGGGGACAGAACAATGAGCAGTTCTTC. It is translated as CASSYRGQNNEQFF.

A single count supports this clone. The CDR3 DNA reads TGTGCCAGCAGCCCCCGGGTGGGGTTTCGGGGCTACACCTTC. Amino acids: CASSPRVGFRGYTF. The chain combines TRBV7-9 with TRBJ1-2; D gene ambiguous. V lost 5 bases and J 8 bases, leaving 18 bases between the germline ends. The CDR3 length is 14 residues. Per the germline V gene, CDR1 is SEHNR and CDR2 is FQNEAQ (reference sequence).

This chain connects TRBV27 to TRBJ1-2, with D hard to call. Looked up from germline, CDR1 is MNHEY and CDR2 is SMNVEV (reference sequence). The CDR3 loop spans 16 amino acids. Trimming stripped 4 bases from V and 4 bases from J, with 19 bases between. The CDR3 is CASSSSPPRSPYGYTF. The CDR3, as DNA: TGTGCCAGCAGTTCATCCCCCCCACGGTCTCCCTATGGCTACACCTTC.

The chain combines TRBV5-5 with TRBJ2-7; D might be TRBD1 (5 bases). The ends were cut back, 0 bases at V and 0 bases at J, with 16 bases in the middle. The CDR3 is made up of 17 amino acids. The germline gives CDR1 SGHKS, CDR2 YYEKEE (reference sequence). CDR3 nucleotide sequence: TGTGCCAGCAGCTTGGTAGGAGACAGCTTCGACTCCTACGAGCAGTACTTC. Protein sequence: CASSLVGDSFDSYEQYF. The full variable domain, in which reference TRBV5-5 and TRBJ2-7 provide the parts outside the CDR3, is DAGVTQSPTHLIKTRGQQVTLRCSPISGHKSVSWYQQVLGQGPQFIFQYYEKEERGRGNFPDRFSARQFPNYSSELNVNALLLGDSALYLCASSLVGDSFDSYEQYFGPGTRLTVT.

V usage is TRBV19 and J usage is TRBJ1-1; 7 bases map to TRBD1. From germline, CDR1 is LNHDA and CDR2 SQIVND (reference sequence). J was trimmed by 2 bases and V by 6 bases; bases with no gene match: 9. The CDR3 has 15 residues. The CDR3 DNA follows: TGTGCCAGTAGCGAATCCGGGACAGAAAACACTGAAGCTTTCTTT. Its protein product is CASSESGTENTEAFF.

The rearrangement joins TRBV9 to TRBJ2-2, with D possibly TRBD1 on 5 matching bases. CDR3 length equals 12 residues. V was shortened by 4 bases and J by 6 bases, with 7 bases between the two germline ends. The germline V gene encodes CDR1 SGDLS and CDR2 YYNGEE. DNA of the CDR3: TGTGCCAGCAGCTCGACAGCCGGGGAGCTGTTTTTT. This sequence encodes CASSSTAGELFF.

This clone was detected once. V usage is TRBV9 and J usage is TRBJ1-3; D is uncertain. Germline CDR1 is SGDLS and CDR2 is YYNGEE. The CDR3 has 16 residues. Trimming removed 4 bases at V and 0 bases at J, with 14 bases between. The DNA of the CDR3 is TGTGCCAGCAGCCCCCGAAGCGCGTCCTCTGGAAACACCATATATTTT. This gives the protein CASSPRSASSGNTIYF.

The V call is TRBV30, the J call TRBJ1-2, with D perhaps matching TRBD1 (6 bases). With 3 bases removed from V and 1 base from J, the gap between germline ends came to 12 bases. The CDR3 totals 14 residues. Per germline, CDR1 GTSNPN and CDR2 SVGIG (reference sequence). The CDR3 nucleotides read TGTGCCTGGAGGAAGACAGGCCATAACTATGGCTACACCTTC. Protein product: CAWRKTGHNYGYTF. Variable domain in full (rest from reference TRBV30 and TRBJ1-2): SQTIHQWPATLVQPVGSPLSLECTVEGTSNPNLYWYRQAAGRGLQLLFYSVGIGQISSEVPQNLSASRPQDRQFILSSKKLLLSDSGFYLCAWRKTGHNYGYTFGSGTRLTVV.

This chain connects TRBV14 to TRBJ2-1, with 8 bases matching TRBD1. This CDR3 has 20 amino acids. CDR1 is SGHDN, CDR2 FVKESK, per germline. Trimming cost V 0 bases and J 1 base; bases outside gene matches: 14. CDR3 nucleotides: TGTGCCAGCAGCCAAGATCTTGGGCCCGGGGGACAGGTTTCCTACAATGAGCAGTTCTTC. It is translated as CASSQDLGPGGQVSYNEQFF. The variable domain in full, completed from reference TRBV14 and TRBJ2-1, reads EAGVTQFPSHSVIEKGQTVTLRCDPISGHDNLYWYRRVMGKEIKFLLHFVKESKQDESGMPNNRFLAERTGGTYSTLKVQPAELEDSGVYFCASSQDLGPGGQVSYNEQFFGPGTRLTVL.

The CDR3 protein is CASSLSGSPYEQYF. CDR3 nucleotide sequence: TGTGCCAGCAGCTTGAGTGGGAGCCCCTACGAGCAGTACTTC. The chain recombines TRBV7-9 with TRBJ2-7, with D maybe TRBD2 (5 bases). Germline V gene data show CDR1 as SEHNR and CDR2 as FQNEAQ (reference sequence). The CDR3 runs 14 residues. The V end lost 3 bases, the J end lost 2 bases, and 11 bases lay between the germline ends.

This sequence joins TRBV10-1 and TRBJ2-1; TRBD2 matches at 7 bases. V trimming: 0 bases; J trimming: 0 bases; junction bases outside the gene matches: 2. The germline V gene encodes CDR1 WNHNN and CDR2 SYGVQD (reference sequence). The CDR3 length is 16 residues. The CDR3 here is CASSESGGSSYNEQFF. The CDR3 DNA is TGCGCCAGCAGTGAGTCGGGCGGGAGCTCCTACAATGAGCAGTTCTTC.

This clone was detected only a few times. The chain couples TRBV5-4 to TRBJ2-7; D not certain. With 3 bases removed from V and 2 bases from J, the gap between germline ends came to 9 bases. The CDR3 length is 13 residues. Germline V CDR1 and CDR2: SGHNT, YYREEE (reference sequence). The CDR3 loop reads CASSSPRAYEQYF. For the CDR3, the DNA is TGTGCCAGCAGCTCCCCTCGCGCCTACGAGCAGTACTTC.